Below, 3 T cell receptor beta chains from the same sample are listed, as sequenced in a study of blood T cell repertoires in COVID-19. Sequencing was performed with immunoSEQ multiplex PCR; in TCRdb, only in-frame clones are kept and a portion is missing. The sample includes 140,000 to 150,000 clones, about 83% of them seen just once. The sequencing sample was made of PBMCs or T cells enriched from blood (not recorded which). These receptors were taken from a woman aged 45-60 years who had been exposed to COVID-19.

V gene TRBV7-3 combines with J gene TRBJ1-6, with TRBD1 matching 7 bases. V was clipped by 5 bases and J by 5 bases; unmatched bases: 6. This CDR3 region has 15 residues. The germline V gene has CDR1 SGHTA and CDR2 FQGTGA. The CDR3 DNA follows: TGTGCCAGCAGCCGGACAGGCCTCAATAATTCACCCCTCCACTTT. Its translation: CASSRTGLNNSPLHF.

The V and J genes are TRBV7-2 and TRBJ2-1; D is possibly TRBD2 (5 bases). With 5 bases removed from V and 7 bases from J, the gap between germline ends came to 12 bases. This CDR3 is built from 13 residues. CDR1 is SGHTA, CDR2 FQGNSA, per germline. The CDR3 DNA reads as TGTGCCAGCAGCCCACAACTAGGTAATGAGCAGTTCTTC. It translates to CASSPQLGNEQFF. The whole variable domain, remainder taken from reference TRBV7-2 and TRBJ2-1, is GAGVSQSPSNKVTEKGKDVELRCDPISGHTALYWYRQSLGQGLEFLIYFQGNSAPDKSGLPSDRFSAERTGGSVSTLTIQRTQQEDSAVYLCASSPQLGNEQFFGPGTRLTVL.

This clone has just one count. The chain links TRBV28 to TRBJ1-2; D is uncertain. CDR3 length: 14 amino acids. V was trimmed by 5 bases and J by 2 bases, leaving 12 bases between them. Germline CDR1 reads MDHEN; CDR2 reads SYDVKM. CDR3 region: CASSVSGGNYGYTF. The CDR3, as DNA: TGTGCCAGCAGTGTCTCCGGCGGGAACTATGGCTACACCTTC.